These 32 T cell receptor beta chains originate from one sample sequenced in a study of beta chain features in type 1 diabetes. Whole-study findings and limits: Researchers report that Type 1 diabetes patients had moderately but significantly shorter TCRB CDR3s across all four CD4+ subsets.

Expressed TCRB transcripts were sequenced, since all the RNA that had been isolated was reverse transcribed. Some clones are missing from TCRdb's copy, which holds only in-frame ones; the method was immunoSEQ multiplex PCR. Among some 280,000 clones listed, roughly an eighth were seen once. The antigens these receptors bind are not known. The sequenced sample consisted of naive CD4+ T cells from blood. The receptors stem from a man aged 25 to 40 with type 1 diabetes.

This clone was seen a handful of times. The rearrangement links TRBV28 to TRBJ2-7, with D possibly TRBD1 on 5 matching bases. The CDR3 is 14 residues long. Germline V gives CDR1 MDHEN, CDR2 SYDVKM. V shed 5 bases and J shed 1 base, with 12 bases lying between them. The CDR3 protein is CASSQQERSYEQYF. The CDR3 DNA sequence: TGTGCCAGCAGTCAACAGGAACGTTCCTACGAGCAGTACTTC.

This clone has just a few counts. The gene calls are TRBV29-1 and TRBJ2-1; D may be TRBD2 (6 bases). The V gene's germline CDR1 is SQVTM and CDR2 ANQGSEA. Trimming took 0 bases from V and 0 from J, leaving 15 bases between them. CDR3 length: 17 residues. The CDR3: CSVEDRGGDHSYNEQFF. The CDR3 region has the DNA TGCAGCGTTGAAGATAGGGGCGGGGACCACTCCTACAATGAGCAGTTCTTC.

This clone was counted only a few times. The rearrangement joins TRBV19 to TRBJ1-2; possibly TRBD1 for D (6 bases). Germline CDR1 is LNHDA and CDR2 is SQIVND (reference sequence). The ends were cut back, 3 bases at V and 4 bases at J, with 12 bases in the middle. This CDR3 is built from 14 residues. The CDR3 DNA reads TGTGCCAGTAGTATGGACAGCCGGGGCTATGGCTACACCTTC. Protein product: CASSMDSRGYGYTF.

This clone has a handful of counts. The CDR3 loop reads CAVARLAGEETQYF. The CDR3 coding sequence is TGCGCCGTCGCCCGGCTAGCGGGAGAAGAGACCCAGTACTTC. This chain connects TRBV5-1 to TRBJ2-5; TRBD2 matches 10 bases. The CDR3 totals 14 residues. Germline V gives CDR1 SGHRS, CDR2 YFSETQ. V gave up 10 bases and J gave up 3 bases; unmatched junction bases: 9. The full variable domain, its missing parts supplied by reference TRBV5-1 and TRBJ2-5, is KAGVTQTPRYLIKTRGQQVTLSCSPISGHRSVSWYQQTPGQGLQFLFEYFSETQRNKGNFPGRFSGRQFSNSRSEMNVSTLELGDSALYLCAVARLAGEETQYFGPGTRLLVL.

This clone has just a few counts. Additional DNA sequences in this sample encode the identical CDR3. The chain has TRBV5-1 and TRBJ2-2, with 7 bases aligning to TRBD1. This CDR3 is built from 15 residues. Germline V gene data show CDR1 as SGHRS and CDR2 as YFSETQ. The J segment lost 2 bases and the V segment lost 4 bases, leaving 5 bases of the junction unmatched. CDR3 sequence: CASSPGTANTGELFF. The CDR3 DNA reads TGCGCCAGCAGCCCCGGGACAGCTAACACCGGGGAGCTGTTTTTT.

This sequence joins TRBV18 and TRBJ1-1; 9 nucleotides match TRBD1. The CDR3 consists of 15 residues. J lost 0 bases, V lost 8 bases, and 7 bases had no gene match. Germline assignment: CDR1 KGHSH and CDR2 LQKENI. CDR3 protein: CASTTGGAVNTEAFF. The CDR3 nucleotides are TGTGCCAGCACGACAGGGGGTGCGGTGAACACTGAAGCTTTCTTT.

This clone was counted between two and nine times. The rearrangement links TRBV9 to TRBJ2-1; D is ambiguous. Per the germline V gene, CDR1 is SGDLS and CDR2 is YYNGEE. Trimming removed 3 bases at V and 6 bases at J, with 10 bases between. CDR3 length: 13 amino acids. The CDR3 reads CASSASVLNEQFF. CDR3 DNA: TGTGCCAGCAGCGCCTCTGTTCTCAATGAGCAGTTCTTC.

In this sample, this clone turned up a few times. At one end the junction does not follow the germline gene, possibly because of a read error. The chain couples TRBV5-6 to TRBJ2-7; D is uncertain. The CDR3 extends over 14 amino acids. Germline V gene lookup returns CDR1 SGHDT and CDR2 YYEEEE. The CDR3 DNA reads as TGTGCCAGCAGTTTGGGGTCATCGAGGCACGAGCAGTACTTC. Translation gives CASSLGSSRHEQYF.

The chain couples TRBV28 to TRBJ2-5, with D maybe TRBD2 (6 bases). This CDR3 has 15 amino acids. Germline V lookup: CDR1 MDHEN, CDR2 SYDVKM. Trimming removed 3 bases from V and 1 base from J, with 12 bases in between. The CDR3 sequence: CASSFYGGGQETQYF. The CDR3 bases are TGTGCCAGCAGTTTCTACGGGGGAGGCCAAGAGACCCAGTACTTC. Full variable domain (rest looked up from reference TRBV28 and TRBJ2-5): DVKVTQSSRYLVKRTGEKVFLECVQDMDHENMFWYRQDPGLGLRLIYFSYDVKMKEKGDIPEGYSVSREKKERFSLILESASTNQTSMYLCASSFYGGGQETQYFGPGTRLLVL.

The genes are TRBV19 and TRBJ1-5; D not resolved. Trimming took off 8 bases at V and 10 bases at J, with 15 bases between the two ends. The CDR3 is made up of 12 amino acids. CDR1 LNHDA and CDR2 SQIVND come from the germline V gene (reference sequence). The CDR3: CASWREKGPQHF. DNA for the CDR3: TGTGCCAGTTGGCGGGAGAAAGGTCCCCAGCATTTT.

This clone was picked up a small number of times. This rearrangement joins TRBV10-3 to TRBJ2-6; weak D call: TRBD1 (5 bases). V dropped 11 bases and J dropped 1 base, with 21 bases sitting between them. Germline-derived CDR1 and CDR2 are ENHRY and SYGVKD. The CDR3 spans 17 residues. The CDR3 is CAVIRGPTESGANVLTF. The CDR3 region has the DNA TGTGCCGTGATCCGTGGCCCGACAGAGTCTGGGGCCAACGTCCTGACTTTC.

This chain joins TRBV30 and TRBJ1-3; D not resolved. The length of the CDR3 is 12 residues. The germline CDR1 and CDR2 sequences are GTSNPN and SVGIG (reference sequence). V lost 3 bases to trimming and J lost 0 bases, with 3 bases between them. The CDR3 sequence is CAWSLSGNTIYF. CDR3 nucleotides: TGTGCCTGGAGCCTCTCTGGAAACACCATATATTTT. The variable domain in full, completed from reference TRBV30 and TRBJ1-3, reads SQTIHQWPATLVQPVGSPLSLECTVEGTSNPNLYWYRQAAGRGLQLLFYSVGIGQISSEVPQNLSASRPQDRQFILSSKKLLLSDSGFYLCAWSLSGNTIYFGEGSWLTVV.

This clone was observed a few times. The chain links TRBV5-1 to TRBJ1-1, with 8 bases matching TRBD1. The length of the CDR3 is 16 residues. Trimming cost V 0 bases and J 3 bases; bases outside gene matches: 7. The V gene's germline CDR1 is SGHRS and CDR2 YFSETQ. The DNA for the CDR3 is TGCGCCAGCAGCTTGGGACCTGGACAGGGCCACACTGAAGCTTTCTTT. Its translation is CASSLGPGQGHTEAFF.

This clone was detected a few times. The chain is built from TRBV7-9 and TRBJ1-5, with a weak D call TRBD1 (6 bases). The CDR3 extends over 13 amino acids. Per germline, CDR1 SEHNR and CDR2 FQNEAQ (reference sequence). The germline V and J ends were trimmed by 6 bases and 0 bases, with 6 bases remaining between them. For the CDR3, the DNA is TGTGCCAGCAGACAGGGTAGCAATCAGCCCCAGCATTTT. This encodes CASRQGSNQPQHF.

There are a few counts of this clone. The chain recombines TRBV29-1 with TRBJ2-5; D is unclear. The tail of the sequence fits TRBJ2-7 better, so the J call may be wrong. Germline V gene data show CDR1 as SQVTM and CDR2 as ANQGSEA. The CDR3 sequence is 11 residues long. In nucleotides, the CDR3 is TGCAGCGTTGGGTATTCCTACGAGCAGTACTTC. It yields the protein CSVGYSYEQYF.

The rearrangement joins TRBV15 to TRBJ2-5; D not resolved. This CDR3 contains 12 residues. The germline V gene encodes CDR1 LNHNV and CDR2 YYDKDF (reference sequence). V was pared by 3 bases and J by 5 bases, with 7 bases between. CDR3 sequence: CATSSLRETQYF. CDR3 bases: TGTGCCACCAGCAGCCTCAGGGAGACCCAGTACTTC.

This clone showed up just a few times. CDR3 nucleotides: TGTGCCACCCATGACAGGGGTGAGACCCAGTACTTC. This gives the protein CATHDRGETQYF. This chain joins TRBV2 and TRBJ2-5; 8 bases line up with TRBD1. Trimming cost V 10 bases and J 5 bases; bases outside gene matches: 6. This CDR3 contains 12 residues. Germline V lookup: CDR1 SNHLY, CDR2 FYNNEI.

A few counts support this clone. This chain links TRBV5-6 with TRBJ1-5; a weak D match, TRBD1 (6 bases). Germline-derived CDR1 and CDR2 are SGHDT and YYEEEE. Trimming removed 0 bases from V and 7 bases from J, with 14 bases in between. The CDR3 is 15 amino acids. This chain's CDR3 is CASSLEGGAAQPQHF. The CDR3 DNA reads as TGTGCCAGCAGCTTGGAAGGGGGGGCTGCCCAGCCCCAGCATTTT.

The CDR3 coding sequence is TGCAGCGTTGGCTTCAAGGGGGAGACCCAGTACTTC. This encodes CSVGFKGETQYF. The J gene is TRBJ2-5, the V gene TRBV29-1; D may be TRBD1 (5 bases). CDR3 length: 12 amino acids. Trimming took off 4 bases at V and 5 bases at J, with 11 bases between the two ends. Germline CDR1 and CDR2: SQVTM and ANQGSEA.

This clone was detected once. The chain recombines TRBV6-6 with TRBJ2-3; TRBD1 might be the D (5 bases). Trimming removed 5 bases from V and 5 bases from J, with 5 bases in between. The CDR3 contains 11 residues. Germline-derived CDR1 and CDR2 are MNHNY and SVGAGI (reference sequence). The CDR3 coding sequence is TGTGCCAGCAGTACAGGAGATACGCAGTATTTT. Translation: CASSTGDTQYF.

This clone was seen only a few times. The chain joins TRBV9 to TRBJ2-3, with unresolved D. Trimming left V 2 bases short and J 1 base short, with 11 bases between. Germline V gives CDR1 SGDLS, CDR2 YYNGEE. This CDR3 is 15 amino acids long. CDR3 loop: CASSVSSRGTDTQYF. Written as DNA, the CDR3 is TGTGCCAGCAGCGTCTCGTCTAGAGGCACAGATACGCAGTATTTT.

This clone has a handful of counts. The CDR3 loop is CASSQDQGPGANVLTF. The CDR3 nucleotides read TGTGCCAGCAGCCAAGATCAGGGGCCAGGGGCCAACGTCCTGACTTTC. The chain carries TRBV5-4 and TRBJ2-6; D is possibly TRBD1 (6 bases). Germline V lookup: CDR1 SGHNT, CDR2 YYREEE (reference sequence). The CDR3 spans 16 residues. V was pared by 4 bases and J by 4 bases, with 15 bases between.

V usage is TRBV5-1 and J usage is TRBJ1-1; a weak D match, TRBD1 (5 bases). Germline CDR1 and CDR2: SGHRS and YFSETQ. CDR3 length equals 14 residues. Trimming left V 0 bases short and J 6 bases short, with 12 bases between. The DNA of the CDR3 is TGCGCCAGCAGCTTGGACAGGCGGGGATCTGAAGCTTTCTTT. This codes for CASSLDRRGSEAFF.

This chain uses TRBV28 with TRBJ2-1; 10 positions match TRBD2. From germline, CDR1 is MDHEN and CDR2 SYDVKM. The CDR3 is 15 residues long. Germline trimming cut 4 bases from V and 3 bases from J; bases unmatched to any gene: 3. The CDR3, as DNA: TGTGCCAGCAGTTCTAGCGGGAGAGGCTACAATGAGCAGTTCTTC. Amino acids: CASSSSGRGYNEQFF.

This clone was observed a few times. The chain links TRBV2 to TRBJ2-3; D not certain. Between the trimmed V and J ends, which lost 4 bases and 7 bases, there was a span of 6 bases. Germline V gene lookup returns CDR1 SNHLY and CDR2 FYNNEI. This CDR3 comprises 11 residues. CDR3: CASSGRNTQYF. CDR3 nucleotide sequence: TGTGCCAGCAGTGGGAGAAATACGCAGTATTTT.

As concerns this clone: At one boundary the junction diverges from the germline segment, which might be a read error. The gene calls are TRBV7-7 and TRBJ2-5, with 13 bases aligning to TRBD2. This CDR3 has 17 amino acids. The V gene's germline CDR1 is SSHAT and CDR2 FNYEAQ (reference sequence). CDR3 in DNA: TGTGCTAGCAGCTTTCGGGCTACTAGCGGGAGGGGAGAGACCCAGTACTTC. Protein product: CASSFRATSGRGETQYF.

This clone has just a few counts. The rearrangement joins TRBV2 to TRBJ2-1, with a weak D call TRBD2 (6 bases). Germline V gene lookup returns CDR1 SNHLY and CDR2 FYNNEI. The CDR3 covers 13 residues. The germline V and J ends were trimmed by 0 bases and 9 bases, with 9 bases remaining between them. CDR3 bases: TGTGCCAGCAGTGAAGCACGGGAGTTTGAGCAGTTCTTC. Encoded protein: CASSEAREFEQFF.

The rearrangement joins TRBV30 to TRBJ2-3; 8 bases fit TRBD2. Looked up from germline, CDR1 is GTSNPN and CDR2 is SVGIG (reference sequence). J lost 2 bases, V lost 5 bases, and 12 bases had no gene match. The CDR3 spans 16 residues. CDR3 DNA sequence: TGTGCCTGGGATGGTCAAAATAGCGGGAACACAGATACGCAGTATTTT. Its translation is CAWDGQNSGNTDTQYF.

The CDR3 DNA sequence: TGCGCCAGCAGCCAAGGTGGGGACAGCTACGAGCAGTACTTC. This sequence encodes CASSQGGDSYEQYF. This sequence joins TRBV4-3 and TRBJ2-7; 7 nucleotides align to TRBD1. This CDR3 has 14 amino acids. Germline trimming cut 1 base from V and 3 bases from J; bases unmatched to any gene: 3. Germline values: CDR1 LGHNA, CDR2 YSLEER.

Only a few counts were recorded for this clone. The chain joins TRBV30 to TRBJ2-7; the D gene is possibly TRBD2 (5 bases). In germline, CDR1 is GTSNPN, CDR2 SVGIG (reference sequence). V shed 0 bases and J shed 6 bases, with 15 bases lying between them. The CDR3 covers 14 residues. The CDR3: CAWSVIGIGGEQYF. CDR3 DNA: TGTGCCTGGAGTGTAATCGGAATCGGAGGCGAGCAGTACTTC.

V gene TRBV5-1 combines with J gene TRBJ2-1, with 7 bases fitting TRBD1. With V trimmed by 5 bases and J by 6 bases, 8 bases remained unmatched. The length of the CDR3 is 14 residues. The germline gives CDR1 SGHRS, CDR2 YFSETQ. The CDR3 DNA reads as TGCGCCAGCAGTCAAGGGACAGACCCCAATGAGCAGTTCTTC. The encoded protein is CASSQGTDPNEQFF. The complete variable domain, with remaining parts taken from reference TRBV5-1 and TRBJ2-1, reads KAGVTQTPRYLIKTRGQQVTLSCSPISGHRSVSWYQQTPGQGLQFLFEYFSETQRNKGNFPGRFSGRQFSNSRSEMNVSTLELGDSALYLCASSQGTDPNEQFFGPGTRLTVL.

This clone occurred a few times. This rearrangement joins TRBV5-1 to TRBJ2-1; perhaps TRBD1 as D (5 bases). The V and J ends lost 4 bases and 1 base respectively, with 9 bases between them. Per germline, CDR1 SGHRS and CDR2 YFSETQ. This CDR3 region has 14 residues. DNA for the CDR3: TGCGCCAGCAGCGACAGTCCGTCCTACAATGAGCAGTTCTTC. Amino acid sequence: CASSDSPSYNEQFF. Full variable domain (remainder filled in from reference TRBV5-1 and TRBJ2-1): KAGVTQTPRYLIKTRGQQVTLSCSPISGHRSVSWYQQTPGQGLQFLFEYFSETQRNKGNFPGRFSGRQFSNSRSEMNVSTLELGDSALYLCASSDSPSYNEQFFGPGTRLTVL.